The rows below give T cell receptor beta chains drawn from one sample of a study of T-cell memory formation after mild COVID-19. In TCRdb, the 5' RACE reads were re-called with MiXCR into one record per CDR3 protein. The sample shows under 250,000 distinct CDR3 sequences, around 30% of them seen only once. The specimen was PBMCs or a T cell subset sorted from them (not recorded which). The source is an adult woman who had mild COVID-19 (a few samples of this study predate the infection). Cell type and time point are not known. The CDR3 runs from the conserved cysteine through the conserved F or W. Each record gives: D gene, CDR3 length, V gene, J gene, clone size, CDR3 protein, CDR3 DNA. A D gene is named only where the DNA matches it firmly. Some rows have no size entry. The others give once, few or many, or a class for an expanded clone.

>.|14|TRBV29-1|TRBJ1-1|few
CSSRRGTVGPEAFF
TGCAGCTCCCGCAGGGGAACCGTAGGACCTGAAGCTTTCTTT
>.|16|TRBV12-3/TRBV12-4|TRBJ1-5|.
CASSSRRTGFNQPQHF
TGTGCCAGCAGTTCGAGACGGACGGGGTTCAATCAGCCCCAGCATTTT
>TRBD2|19|TRBV28|TRBJ2-7|.
CASSQAGTSGTPRNYEQYF
TGTGCCAGCAGTCAGGCCGGGACTAGCGGAACCCCGAGAAACTACGAGCAGTACTTC
>TRBD1|17|TRBV4-3|TRBJ2-3|.
CASSQISSGTGTDTQYF
TGCGCCAGCAGCCAAATCTCCTCCGGGACAGGGACAGATACGCAGTATTTT
>TRBD1|16|TRBV4-1|TRBJ1-1|few
CASSQSTGDLFTEAFF
TGTGCCAGCAGCCAATCAACAGGGGACCTTTTCACTGAAGCTTTCTTT
>TRBD2|16|TRBV7-8|TRBJ2-3|.
CASSSTTSGRPDTQYF
TGTGCCAGCAGCTCCACGACTAGCGGGAGACCAGATACGCAGTATTTT
>.|16|TRBV2|TRBJ2-7|.
CASTEGSTAAWDEQYF
TGTGCCAGCACCGAAGGGTCTACAGCCGCCTGGGACGAGCAGTACTTC
>.|14|TRBV29-1|TRBJ2-3|.
CSVEGAVGPDTQYF
TGCAGCGTTGAAGGGGCGGTGGGTCCAGATACGCAGTATTTT
>.|15|TRBV7-8|TRBJ2-1|.
CASSLRGRRINEQFF
TGTGCCAGCAGCTTGAGGGGGAGAAGGATCAATGAGCAGTTCTTC
>.|17|TRBV7-2|TRBJ2-3|.
CASSFPLLIPSTDTQYF
TGTGCCAGCAGCTTCCCACTACTTATACCCAGCACAGATACGCAGTATTTT
>.|15|TRBV12-3/TRBV12-4|TRBJ2-2|few
CASKSAGEDTGELFF
TGTGCCAGCAAGTCCGCAGGGGAGGACACCGGGGAGCTGTTTTTT
>.|16|TRBV5-1|TRBJ2-5|few
CASSHPPGPPQETQYF
TGCGCCAGCAGCCACCCCCCCGGGCCCCCCCAAGAGACCCAGTACTTC
>.|14|TRBV6-1|TRBJ1-2|.
CASTPLRLNYGYTF
TGTGCCAGCACCCCTCTCCGGCTCAACTATGGCTACACCTTC
>TRBD1|20|TRBV11-2|TRBJ2-1|once
CASSLLGGQGMLVGYNEQFF
TGTGCCAGCAGCCTATTAGGGGGACAGGGGATGTTGGTTGGGTACAATGAGCAGTTCTTC
>TRBD2|17|TRBV5-6|TRBJ2-1|.
CASSPHPFASGRDEQFF
TGTGCCAGCAGCCCTCACCCCTTCGCCAGCGGGAGAGATGAGCAGTTCTTC
>.|18|TRBV3-1|TRBJ1-5|few
CASSPTDPGSRQNQPQHF
TGTGCCAGCAGCCCTACTGATCCGGGCTCCCGTCAAAATCAGCCCCAGCATTTT
>.|14|TRBV5-1|TRBJ2-5|.
CASSTDTTRETQYF
TGCGCCAGCAGCACGGATACCACCCGGGAGACCCAGTACTTC
>.|15|TRBV7-3|TRBJ2-3|.
CASSLTGRITDTQYF
TGTGCCAGCAGCTTAACCGGACGGATCACAGATACGCAGTATTTT
>TRBD2|15|TRBV7-9|TRBJ2-1|.
CASSLAIAGANEQFF
TGTGCCAGCAGCTTGGCGATAGCGGGGGCCAATGAGCAGTTCTTC
>.|12|TRBV27|TRBJ2-1|.
CASSLSDHMWFF
TGTGCCAGCAGTTTATCAGACCACATGTGGTTCTTC
>.|14|TRBV12-3/TRBV12-4|TRBJ1-2|.
CASSAGDGLYGYTF
TGTGCCAGCAGCGCTGGAGACGGACTCTATGGCTACACCTTC
>TRBD2|19|TRBV20-1|TRBJ2-1|few
CSATRPTSGRALLYNEQFF
TGCAGTGCCACTCGCCCTACTAGCGGGAGGGCCTTACTCTACAATGAGCAGTTCTTC
>.|15|TRBV7-7|TRBJ2-2|.
CASSSSVGFTGELFF
TGTGCCAGCAGCTCCTCAGTAGGGTTCACCGGGGAGCTGTTTTTT
>TRBD2|14|TRBV5-1|TRBJ2-2|.
CASNGGGHTGELFF
TGCGCCAGCAACGGGGGGGGACACACCGGGGAGCTGTTTTTT
>.|15|TRBV11-2|TRBJ2-3|few
CASSSPAEFADTQYF
TGTGCCAGCAGCTCCCCCGCGGAGTTCGCAGATACGCAGTATTTT
>.|14|TRBV3-1|TRBJ2-1|few
CASSQGSVSNEQFF
TGTGCCAGCAGCCAAGGTAGTGTGTCCAATGAGCAGTTCTTC
>TRBD2|15|TRBV24-1|TRBJ2-3|few
CATSALAGEGDTQYF
TGTGCCACCAGTGCATTAGCGGGGGAGGGAGATACGCAGTATTTT
>.|12|TRBV29-1|TRBJ2-7|few
CSVGDRAYEQYF
TGCAGCGTTGGCGACAGAGCCTACGAGCAGTACTTC
>.|16|TRBV5-1|TRBJ2-1|few
CASSTGGTGSYNEQFF
TGCGCCAGCAGCACGGGAGGGACAGGTTCCTACAATGAGCAGTTCTTC
>.|14|TRBV5-5|TRBJ2-3|many
CASSLTRVTDTQYF
TGTGCCAGCAGCTTGACGAGGGTCACAGATACGCAGTATTTT
>.|9|TRBV12-3/TRBV12-4|TRBJ2-1|many
CASSFPLVF
TGTGCCAGCAGTTTCCCTCTAGTCTTC
>.|13|TRBV5-1|TRBJ1-1|few
CASSFAMNTEAFF
TGCGCCAGCAGCTTTGCGATGAACACTGAAGCTTTCTTT
>TRBD1|15|TRBV3-1|TRBJ2-7|.
CASSPTGISSYEQYF
TGTGCCAGCAGCCCGACAGGGATAAGCTCCTACGAGCAGTACTTC
>.|12|TRBV30|TRBJ2-7|.
CAWSPGGYEQYF
TGTGCCTGGAGCCCTGGAGGCTACGAGCAGTACTTC
>TRBD2|16|TRBV5-1|TRBJ2-1|.
CASSLRGGGAINEQFF
TGCGCCAGCAGCTTGCGGGGCGGGGGGGCCATCAATGAGCAGTTCTTC
>TRBD2|15|TRBV5-1|TRBJ2-1|.
CASRTGTSSYNEQFF
TGCGCCAGCAGAACCGGGACTAGCTCCTACAATGAGCAGTTCTTC
>.|18|TRBV6-1|TRBJ2-2|.
CASSEVLGQGMNTGELFF
TGTGCCAGCAGTGAAGTCTTAGGGCAGGGGATGAACACCGGGGAGCTGTTTTTT
>.|11|TRBV5-1|TRBJ1-1|.
CASNGGTEAFF
TGCGCCAGCAACGGAGGCACTGAAGCTTTCTTT
>TRBD2|18|TRBV5-7|TRBJ2-7|.
CASSLGGGLAGSSYEQYF
TGTGCCAGCAGCTTGGGAGGGGGACTAGCGGGAAGCTCCTACGAGCAGTACTTC
>.|16|TRBV15|TRBJ2-2|few
CATAEGNIRDTGELFF
TGTGCCACCGCTGAGGGCAATATTCGAGACACCGGGGAGCTGTTTTTT
>.|13|TRBV7-6|TRBJ2-5|.
CASSPNPQETQYF
TGTGCCAGCAGCCCGAACCCCCAAGAGACCCAGTACTTC
>.|11|TRBV6-2/TRBV6-3|TRBJ2-7|few
CASSRRYEQYF
TGTGCCAGCAGTCGCCGATACGAGCAGTACTTC
>.|17|TRBV5-1|TRBJ1-1|.
CASSFSTQGRGNTEAFF
TGCGCCAGCAGCTTTTCCACACAGGGTCGGGGGAACACTGAAGCTTTCTTT
>TRBD1|14|TRBV7-9|TRBJ1-1|few
CASTPQGMNTEAFF
TGTGCCAGCACCCCACAGGGGATGAACACTGAAGCTTTCTTT
>TRBD1|15|TRBV19|TRBJ1-5|.
CASRPDRGGLGAQHF
TGTGCCAGTCGCCCGGACAGGGGGGGGCTTGGGGCCCAGCATTTT
>.|13|TRBV20-1|TRBJ2-5|.
CSAQGRGLETQYF
TGCAGTGCGCAGGGGCGGGGGTTAGAGACCCAGTACTTC